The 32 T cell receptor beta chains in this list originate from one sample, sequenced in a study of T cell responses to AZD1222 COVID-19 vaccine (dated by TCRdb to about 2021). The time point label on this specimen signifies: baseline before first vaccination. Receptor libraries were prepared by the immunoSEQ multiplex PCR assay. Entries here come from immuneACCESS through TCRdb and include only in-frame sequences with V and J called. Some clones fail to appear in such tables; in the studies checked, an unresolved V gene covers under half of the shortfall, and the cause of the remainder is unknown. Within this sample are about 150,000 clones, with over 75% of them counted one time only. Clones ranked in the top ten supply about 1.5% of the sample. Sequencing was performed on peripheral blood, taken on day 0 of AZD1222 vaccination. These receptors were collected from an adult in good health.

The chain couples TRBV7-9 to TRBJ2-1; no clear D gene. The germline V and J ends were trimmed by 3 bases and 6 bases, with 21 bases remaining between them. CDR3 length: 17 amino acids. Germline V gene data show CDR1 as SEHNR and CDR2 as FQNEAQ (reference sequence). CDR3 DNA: TGTGCCAGCAGCTTCCGAGGACCTAAGACGATTATCAATGAGCAGTTCTTC. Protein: CASSFRGPKTIINEQFF.

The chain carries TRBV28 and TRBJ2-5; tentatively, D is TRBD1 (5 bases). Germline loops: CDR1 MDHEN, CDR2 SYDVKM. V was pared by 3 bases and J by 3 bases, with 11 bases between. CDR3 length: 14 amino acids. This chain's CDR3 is CASSFSPTEETQYF. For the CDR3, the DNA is TGTGCCAGCAGTTTCTCACCGACAGAAGAGACCCAGTACTTC. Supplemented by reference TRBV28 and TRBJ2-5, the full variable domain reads DVKVTQSSRYLVKRTGEKVFLECVQDMDHENMFWYRQDPGLGLRLIYFSYDVKMKEKGDIPEGYSVSREKKERFSLILESASTNQTSMYLCASSFSPTEETQYFGPGTRLLVL.

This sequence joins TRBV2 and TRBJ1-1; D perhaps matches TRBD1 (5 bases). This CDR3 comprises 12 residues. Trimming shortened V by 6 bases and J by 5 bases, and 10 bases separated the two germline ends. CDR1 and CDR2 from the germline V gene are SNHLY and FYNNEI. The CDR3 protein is CASRGANTEAFF. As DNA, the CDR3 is TGTGCCAGCAGAGGGGCGAATACTGAAGCTTTCTTT.

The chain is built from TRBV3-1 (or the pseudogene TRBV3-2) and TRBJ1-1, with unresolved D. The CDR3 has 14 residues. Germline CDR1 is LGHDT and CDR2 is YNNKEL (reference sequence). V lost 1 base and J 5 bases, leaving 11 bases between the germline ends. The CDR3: CASSQVSLGTEAFF. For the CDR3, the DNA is TGTGCCAGCAGCCAAGTGTCCTTGGGGACTGAAGCTTTCTTT.

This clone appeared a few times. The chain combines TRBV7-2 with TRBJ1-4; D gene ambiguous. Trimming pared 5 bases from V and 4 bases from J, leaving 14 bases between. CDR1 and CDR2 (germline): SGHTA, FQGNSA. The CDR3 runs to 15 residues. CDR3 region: CASSPQGPINEKLFF. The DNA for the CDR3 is TGTGCCAGCAGCCCCCAAGGGCCGATTAATGAAAAACTGTTTTTT.

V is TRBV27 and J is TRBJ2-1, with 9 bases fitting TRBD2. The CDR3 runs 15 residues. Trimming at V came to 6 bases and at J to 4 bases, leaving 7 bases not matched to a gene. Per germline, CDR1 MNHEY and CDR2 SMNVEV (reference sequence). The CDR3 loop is CASSRASGVYNEQFF. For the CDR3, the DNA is TGTGCCAGCAGCCGCGCTAGCGGGGTTTACAATGAGCAGTTCTTC.

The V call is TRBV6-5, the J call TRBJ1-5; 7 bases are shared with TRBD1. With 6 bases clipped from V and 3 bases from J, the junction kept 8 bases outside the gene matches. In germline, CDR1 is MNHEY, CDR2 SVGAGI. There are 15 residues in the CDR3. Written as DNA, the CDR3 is TGTGCCAGCAGCAGAACAGGGGTGGACAATCAGCCCCAGCATTTT. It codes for CASSRTGVDNQPQHF.

CDR3 bases: TGTGCCAGCAGCCTGGGTGACGCCGATTACAATGAGCAGTTCTTC. Protein: CASSLGDADYNEQFF. V is TRBV4-2 and J is TRBJ2-1; D unclear. The CDR3 sequence is 15 residues long. Germline V gene data show CDR1 as LGHNA and CDR2 as YNFKEQ. Trimming shortened V by 4 bases and J by 4 bases, and 14 bases separated the two germline ends.

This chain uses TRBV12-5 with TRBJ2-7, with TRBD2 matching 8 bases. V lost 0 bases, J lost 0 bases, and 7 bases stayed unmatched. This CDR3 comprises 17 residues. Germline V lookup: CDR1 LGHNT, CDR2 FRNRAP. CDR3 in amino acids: CASGLVPSGPLSYEQYF. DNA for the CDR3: TGTGCTAGTGGTTTGGTCCCTAGCGGGCCTCTCTCCTACGAGCAGTACTTC.

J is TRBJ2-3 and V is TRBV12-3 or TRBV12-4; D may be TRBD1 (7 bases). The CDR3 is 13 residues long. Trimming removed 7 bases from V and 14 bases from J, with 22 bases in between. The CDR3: CASTPRGVPQPYF. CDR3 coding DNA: TGTGCCAGCACCCCCAGGGGGGTCCCGCAGCCGTATTTT.

This CDR3 is CASSPIGTGVGETQYF. CDR3 coding DNA: TGTGCCAGCAGCCCCATCGGGACAGGGGTGGGAGAGACCCAGTACTTC. The chain links TRBV9 to TRBJ2-5; 10 bases agree with TRBD1. The V and J ends lost 4 bases and 4 bases, in that order; junction bases with no gene match: 10. CDR1 is SGDLS, CDR2 YYNGEE, per germline. This CDR3 has 16 amino acids. Full variable domain (rest looked up from reference TRBV9 and TRBJ2-5): DSGVTQTPKHLITATGQRVTLRCSPRSGDLSVYWYQQSLDQGLQFLIQYYNGEERAKGNILERFSAQQFPDLHSELNLSSLELGDSALYFCASSPIGTGVGETQYFGPGTRLLVL.

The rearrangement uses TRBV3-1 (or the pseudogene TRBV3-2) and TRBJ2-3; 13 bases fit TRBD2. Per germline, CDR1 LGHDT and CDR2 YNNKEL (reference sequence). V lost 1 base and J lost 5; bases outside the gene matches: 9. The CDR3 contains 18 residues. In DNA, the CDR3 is TGTGCCAGCAGCCAAGCTCGGGGACTAGCGGGGAGTGGAGATACGCAGTATTTT. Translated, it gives CASSQARGLAGSGDTQYF.

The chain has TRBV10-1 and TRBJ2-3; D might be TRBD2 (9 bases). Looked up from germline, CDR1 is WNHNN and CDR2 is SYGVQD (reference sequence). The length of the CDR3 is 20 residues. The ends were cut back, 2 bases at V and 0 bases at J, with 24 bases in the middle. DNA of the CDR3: TGCGCCAGCAGTGAGGAGGCAGGGGGCTCGCGGGAGGGAAGCACAGATACGCAGTATTTT. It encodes CASSEEAGGSREGSTDTQYF.

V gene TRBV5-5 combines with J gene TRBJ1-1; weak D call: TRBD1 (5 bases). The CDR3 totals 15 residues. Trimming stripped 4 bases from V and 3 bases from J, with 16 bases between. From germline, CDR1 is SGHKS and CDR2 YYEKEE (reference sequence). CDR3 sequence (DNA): TGTGCCAGCAGCCCCGAGGTGGGCAGGGACACTGAAGCTTTCTTT. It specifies CASSPEVGRDTEAFF.

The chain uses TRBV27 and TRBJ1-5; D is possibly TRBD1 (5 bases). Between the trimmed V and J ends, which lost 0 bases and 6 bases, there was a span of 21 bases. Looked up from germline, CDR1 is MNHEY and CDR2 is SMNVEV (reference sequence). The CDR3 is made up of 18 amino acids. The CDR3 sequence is CASSLSWGEVGLSQPQHF. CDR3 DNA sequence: TGTGCCAGCAGTTTATCGTGGGGGGAGGTGGGATTGAGTCAGCCCCAGCATTTT.

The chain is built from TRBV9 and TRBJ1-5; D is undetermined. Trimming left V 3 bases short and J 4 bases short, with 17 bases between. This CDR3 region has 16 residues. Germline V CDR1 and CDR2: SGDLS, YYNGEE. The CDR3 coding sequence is TGTGCCAGCAGCGAGGGTCCCGCCCTAAGAAATCAGCCCCAGCATTTT. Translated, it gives CASSEGPALRNQPQHF.

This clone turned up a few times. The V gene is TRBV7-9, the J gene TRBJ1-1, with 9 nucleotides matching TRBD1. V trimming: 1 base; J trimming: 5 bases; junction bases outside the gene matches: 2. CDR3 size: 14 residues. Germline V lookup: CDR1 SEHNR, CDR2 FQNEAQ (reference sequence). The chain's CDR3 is CASSLVTGGTEAFF. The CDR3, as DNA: TGTGCCAGCAGCTTAGTGACAGGGGGGACTGAAGCTTTCTTT.

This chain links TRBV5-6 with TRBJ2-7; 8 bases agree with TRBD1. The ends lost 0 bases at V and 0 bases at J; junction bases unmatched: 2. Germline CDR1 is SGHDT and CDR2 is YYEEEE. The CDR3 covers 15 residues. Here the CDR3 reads CASSLAGTGSYEQYF. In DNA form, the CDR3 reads TGTGCCAGCAGCTTGGCCGGGACAGGCTCCTACGAGCAGTACTTC.

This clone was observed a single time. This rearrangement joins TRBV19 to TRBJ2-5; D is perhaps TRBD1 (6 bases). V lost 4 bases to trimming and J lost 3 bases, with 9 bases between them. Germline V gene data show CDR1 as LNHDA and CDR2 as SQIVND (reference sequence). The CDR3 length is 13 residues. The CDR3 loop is CASSTNREETQYF. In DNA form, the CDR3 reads TGTGCCAGTAGTACGAACAGGGAAGAGACCCAGTACTTC.

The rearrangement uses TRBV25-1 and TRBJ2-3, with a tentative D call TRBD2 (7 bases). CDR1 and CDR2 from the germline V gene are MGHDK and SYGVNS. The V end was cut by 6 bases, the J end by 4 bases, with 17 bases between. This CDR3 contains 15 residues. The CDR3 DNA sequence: TGTGCCAGCAGATTAGGGGGGGCCACCGCAGATACGCAGTATTTT. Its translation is CASRLGGATADTQYF.

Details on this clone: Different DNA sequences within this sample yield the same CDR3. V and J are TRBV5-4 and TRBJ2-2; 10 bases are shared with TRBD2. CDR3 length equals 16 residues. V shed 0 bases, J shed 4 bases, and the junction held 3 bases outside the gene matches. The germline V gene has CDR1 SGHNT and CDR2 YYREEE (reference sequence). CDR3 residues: CASSLGLAGGTGELFF. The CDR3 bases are TGTGCCAGCAGCTTGGGACTAGCGGGTGGCACCGGGGAGCTGTTTTTT.

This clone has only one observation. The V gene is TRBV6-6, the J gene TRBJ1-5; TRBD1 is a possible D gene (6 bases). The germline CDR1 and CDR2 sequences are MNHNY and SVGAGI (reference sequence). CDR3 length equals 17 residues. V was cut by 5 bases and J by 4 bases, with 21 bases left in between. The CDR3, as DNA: TGTGCCAGCAGTCGGAGGACAGCCACAGACCCAAATCAGCCCCAGCATTTT. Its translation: CASSRRTATDPNQPQHF.

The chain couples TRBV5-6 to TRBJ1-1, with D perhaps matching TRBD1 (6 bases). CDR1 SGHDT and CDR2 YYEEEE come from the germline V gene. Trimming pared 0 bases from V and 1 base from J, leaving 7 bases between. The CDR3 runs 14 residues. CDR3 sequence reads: CASSLADRNTEAFF. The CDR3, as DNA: TGTGCCAGCAGCTTGGCGGACAGGAACACTGAAGCTTTCTTT.

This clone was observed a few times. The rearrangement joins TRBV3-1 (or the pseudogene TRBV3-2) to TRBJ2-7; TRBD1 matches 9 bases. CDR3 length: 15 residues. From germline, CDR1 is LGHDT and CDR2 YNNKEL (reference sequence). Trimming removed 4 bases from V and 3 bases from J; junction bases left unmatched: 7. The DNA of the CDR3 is TGTGCCAGCAGCCGAGCCGGGACAGGGAGCTACGAGCAGTACTTC. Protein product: CASSRAGTGSYEQYF.

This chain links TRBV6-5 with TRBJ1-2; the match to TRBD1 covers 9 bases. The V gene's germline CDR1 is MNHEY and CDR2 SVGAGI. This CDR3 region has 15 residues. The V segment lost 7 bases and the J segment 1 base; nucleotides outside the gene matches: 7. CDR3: CASKSPGQGNYGYTF. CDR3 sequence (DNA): TGTGCCAGCAAAAGCCCGGGACAGGGTAACTATGGCTACACCTTC.

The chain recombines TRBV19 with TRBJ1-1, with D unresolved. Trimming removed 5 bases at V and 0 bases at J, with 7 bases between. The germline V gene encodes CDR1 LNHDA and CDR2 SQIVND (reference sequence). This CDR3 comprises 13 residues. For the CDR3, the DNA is TGTGCCAGTAGTTATTTCATGAACACTGAAGCTTTCTTT. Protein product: CASSYFMNTEAFF.

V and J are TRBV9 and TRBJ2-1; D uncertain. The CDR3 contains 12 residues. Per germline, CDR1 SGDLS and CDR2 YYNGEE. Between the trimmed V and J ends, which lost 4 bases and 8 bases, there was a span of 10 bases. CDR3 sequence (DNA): TGTGCCAGCAGCCCCCGGCTCGATGAGCAGTTCTTC. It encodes CASSPRLDEQFF.

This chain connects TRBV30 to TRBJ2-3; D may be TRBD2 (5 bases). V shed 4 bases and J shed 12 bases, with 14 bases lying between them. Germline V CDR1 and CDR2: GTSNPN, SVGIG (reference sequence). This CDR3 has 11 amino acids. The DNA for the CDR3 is TGTGCCTGGAAAACGATCGGGAATCAGTATTTT. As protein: CAWKTIGNQYF.

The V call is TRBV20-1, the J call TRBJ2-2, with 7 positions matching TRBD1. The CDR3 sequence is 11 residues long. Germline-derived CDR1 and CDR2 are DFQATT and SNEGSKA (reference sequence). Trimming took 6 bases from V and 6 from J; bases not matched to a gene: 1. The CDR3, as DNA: TGCAGTGCCAGGGGGTCCGGGGAGCTGTTTTTT. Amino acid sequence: CSARGSGELFF.

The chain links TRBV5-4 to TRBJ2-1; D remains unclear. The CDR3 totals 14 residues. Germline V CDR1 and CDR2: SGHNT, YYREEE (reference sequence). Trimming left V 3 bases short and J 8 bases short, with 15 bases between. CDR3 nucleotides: TGTGCCAGCAGCTCTCACCTCTTCCCCCATGAGCAGTTCTTC. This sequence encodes CASSSHLFPHEQFF.

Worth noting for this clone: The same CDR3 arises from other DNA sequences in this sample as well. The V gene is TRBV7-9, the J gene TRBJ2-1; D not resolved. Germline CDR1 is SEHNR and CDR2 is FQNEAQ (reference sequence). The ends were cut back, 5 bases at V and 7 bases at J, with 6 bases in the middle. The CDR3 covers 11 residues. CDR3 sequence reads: CASSLGNEQFF. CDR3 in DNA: TGTGCCAGCAGCCTAGGTAATGAGCAGTTCTTC.

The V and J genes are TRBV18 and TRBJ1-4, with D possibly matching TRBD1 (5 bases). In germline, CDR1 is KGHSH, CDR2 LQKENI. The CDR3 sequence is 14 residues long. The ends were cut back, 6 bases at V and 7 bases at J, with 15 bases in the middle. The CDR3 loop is CASSSGAGGEKLFF. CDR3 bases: TGTGCCAGCTCGTCCGGGGCTGGGGGTGAAAAACTGTTTTTT.